The clone carrying this T cell receptor beta chain was seen once. What it recognizes is unknown. The data derive from a study of blood T cells in healthy people across ages. Combining a sample-barcoded 5' primer with a J-beta primer mix, a second PCR ran for 7 to 11 cycles. Every single cDNA molecule received a tag from a template-switch adaptor with 12 random nucleotides. TCRdb redid the calling of the 5' RACE reads with MiXCR, one entry per CDR3 protein. Counted here are roughly 1.9 million distinct CDR3 sequences, more than 35% occurring once; the ten biggest clones make up 20% to 25%. Germline assignment: CDR1 SGHTA and CDR2 FQGNSA. The CDR3 is 16 residues long. The V and J ends lost 3 bases and 9 bases, in that order; junction bases with no gene match: 14. The study's findings and limits: The long-lived group displayed more naive CD4+ cells, plus higher diversity, than the aged donors did.

This chain links TRBV7-2 with TRBJ2-4, with 7 bases fitting TRBD1. Sequencing used blood. This receptor was obtained from a human donor in good health. The CDR3 DNA follows: TGTGCCAGCAGCTTGGGAGACAGGGATCGAGGGAGCATTCAGTACTTC. Translated: CASSLGDRDRGSIQYF.